The source of this T cell receptor beta chain is a study of blood T cells in healthy people across ages. General study results and limits: Per million T cells, TCR beta diversity dropped about linearly as age rose.

Comments on this clonotype: The antigen remains unidentified.

Primed by a sample-barcoded 5' primer and a J-beta primer mix, a second PCR proceeded for 7 to 11 cycles. TCRdb recomputed calls from the 5' RACE reads with MiXCR, one row per CDR3 protein. The sample comprises around 790,000 distinct CDR3 sequences, more than 40% of which are singletons, and around 18% rests with the top ten. The origin of this receptor is a man between 60 and 75 years old in good health. Sequencing was performed on blood.

CDR3 sequence (DNA): TGTGCCAGCAGCCAAGCGGGGGGTAAGGGATACAATGAGCAGTTCTTC. It yields the protein CASSQAGGKGYNEQFF. V and J are TRBV7-9 and TRBJ2-1; 9 nucleotides align to TRBD2. This CDR3 is 16 amino acids long. With V trimmed by 5 bases and J by 4 bases, 9 bases remained unmatched. CDR1 is SEHNR and CDR2 is FQNEAQ in the germline V gene (reference sequence).